The 11 T cell receptor beta chains listed next were all sequenced from one sample in a study of T cell changes during pregnancy in multiple sclerosis. Some clones are missing from TCRdb's copy, which holds only in-frame ones; the method was immunoSEQ multiplex PCR. This repertoire shows more than 55,000 clones, 85% to 95% found once; its top ten account for around 3.5%. Sequences were derived from peripheral blood, sampled after pregnancy. The receptors derive from a female donor in good health, enrolled as a control in a pregnancy study.

This clone has a single count. V and J are TRBV28 and TRBJ2-1; D gene ambiguous. Trimming removed 6 bases from V and 5 bases from J, with 5 bases in between. The CDR3 covers 11 residues. CDR1 is MDHEN and CDR2 is SYDVKM in the germline V gene. CDR3 DNA sequence: TGTGCCAGCAGACACAACAATGAGCAGTTCTTC. It codes for CASRHNNEQFF. Looking up the rest from reference TRBV28 and TRBJ2-1 gives the full variable domain: DVKVTQSSRYLVKRTGEKVFLECVQDMDHENMFWYRQDPGLGLRLIYFSYDVKMKEKGDIPEGYSVSREKKERFSLILESASTNQTSMYLCASRHNNEQFFGPGTRLTVL.

V and J are TRBV4-2 and TRBJ1-1; D is unclear. The CDR3 contains 14 residues. Trimming cost V 3 bases and J 1 base, with 9 bases left between them. Germline V CDR1 and CDR2: LGHNA, YNFKEQ. CDR3 in amino acids: CASSHILGNTEAFF. For the CDR3, the DNA is TGTGCCAGCAGCCATATACTCGGGAACACTGAAGCTTTCTTT.

V usage is TRBV9 and J usage is TRBJ2-3; D remains ambiguous. The germline V gene encodes CDR1 SGDLS and CDR2 YYNGEE. The V gene lost 3 bases and the J gene lost 2 bases, with 7 bases spanning the gap. There are 13 residues in the CDR3. The CDR3 loop reads CASSGADTDTQYF. CDR3 bases: TGTGCCAGCAGCGGGGCCGACACAGATACGCAGTATTTT.

This chain uses TRBV19 with TRBJ1-1; 7 positions match TRBD1. The CDR3 is 14 amino acids. V shed 3 bases, J shed 10 bases, and the junction held 11 bases outside the gene matches. Germline CDR1 LNHDA, CDR2 SQIVND (reference sequence). CDR3 amino acids: CASSIGGGTVAAFF. For the CDR3, the DNA is TGTGCCAGTAGTATCGGAGGGGGCACCGTCGCAGCTTTCTTT. Combining the CDR3 with reference TRBV19 and TRBJ1-1 gives the whole variable domain DGGITQSPKYLFRKEGQNVTLSCEQNLNHDAMYWYRQDPGQGLRLIYYSQIVNDFQKGDIAEGYSVSREKKESFPLTVTSAQKNPTAFYLCASSIGGGTVAAFFGQGTRLTVV.

As DNA, the CDR3 is TGTGCCAGCAGCTTGGACAGGGGGGCCTACAATGAGCAGTTCTTC. Its protein product is CASSLDRGAYNEQFF. The V call is TRBV5-4, the J call TRBJ2-1; 8 bases fit TRBD1. After removal of 0 bases from V and 2 bases from J, the junction contained 1 base not matched to a gene. CDR1 and CDR2 (germline): SGHNT, YYREEE (reference sequence). This CDR3 has 15 amino acids.

The V gene is TRBV30, the J gene TRBJ1-2, with 7 bases identical to TRBD1. The germline gives CDR1 GTSNPN, CDR2 SVGIG (reference sequence). The CDR3 is made up of 10 amino acids. The trim removed 8 bases at V and 8 bases at J, leaving 5 bases unmatched. CDR3 sequence reads: CAVGQEGYTF. Here the CDR3 DNA reads TGTGCCGTCGGACAGGAGGGCTACACCTTC.

The chain uses TRBV6-5 and TRBJ2-7; the match to TRBD2 covers 7 bases. Germline V gives CDR1 MNHEY, CDR2 SVGAGI. This CDR3 contains 15 residues. Trimming at V came to 0 bases and at J to 0 bases, leaving 2 bases not matched to a gene. The CDR3 DNA reads TGTGCCAGCAGTTACTCTCTAGCGGACTCCTACGAGCAGTACTTC. Translating it yields CASSYSLADSYEQYF.

The chain carries TRBV5-6 and TRBJ1-1, with TRBD1 identical over 7 bases. The CDR3 loop spans 13 amino acids. V dropped 1 base and J dropped 7; count of bases not matched to a gene: 4. From germline, CDR1 is SGHDT and CDR2 YYEEEE. In DNA, the CDR3 is TGTGCCAGCAGCTTGTTGGGACAGCATGAAGCTTTCTTT. Residues: CASSLLGQHEAFF. The complete variable domain, with remaining parts taken from reference TRBV5-6 and TRBJ1-1, reads DAGVTQSPTHLIKTRGQQVTLRCSPKSGHDTVSWYQQALGQGPQFIFQYYEEEERQRGNFPDRFSGHQFPNYSSELNVNALLLGDSALYLCASSLLGQHEAFFGQGTRLTVV.

The rearrangement uses TRBV6-1 and TRBJ1-5; the D gene is possibly TRBD1 (5 bases). Germline assignment: CDR1 MNHNS and CDR2 SASEGT. The CDR3 is 15 residues long. V lost 4 bases to trimming and J lost 5 bases, with 15 bases between them. The CDR3 DNA follows: TGTGCCAGCAGTGGGGCTTTCTCAGGGTATCAGCCCCAGCATTTT. Protein sequence: CASSGAFSGYQPQHF.

The CDR3 spells CASSSRGPSTEAFF. The CDR3, as DNA: TGTGCCAGCAGCTCAAGAGGCCCCTCCACTGAAGCTTTCTTT. V and J are TRBV5-4 and TRBJ1-1; D is unclear. Germline CDR1 SGHNT, CDR2 YYREEE (reference sequence). The CDR3 has 14 residues. V gave up 3 bases and J gave up 4 bases, with 13 bases separating them.

This clone occurred once. DNA for the CDR3: TGTGCCAGCAGTTTAAGAGCGGCAGGTGCTAGTAATCAGCCCCAGCATTTT. Its translation: CASSLRAAGASNQPQHF. The chain carries TRBV27 and TRBJ1-5; no firm D call. Deletions cut 2 bases from V and 4 bases from J, with 18 bases between. The germline V gene has CDR1 MNHEY and CDR2 SMNVEV (reference sequence). This CDR3 contains 17 residues.